The 8 T cell receptor beta chains below come from one sample, sequenced in a study of blood T cells in healthy people across ages. A sample-barcoded 5' primer and a J-beta primer mix were used in a second PCR of roughly 6 to 11 cycles. TCRdb reanalysed the 5' RACE reads using MiXCR and keeps one entry per CDR3 protein. The sample shows hundreds of thousands of distinct CDR3 sequences, approximately 21% of them seen only once. Source material: blood. The receptors were gathered from a man between 65 and 79 years old in good health.

This clonotype was counted only a few times. CDR3 region: CASSLKAKTQYF. As DNA, the CDR3 is TGTGCCAGCAGTTTAAAGGCTAAGACGCAGTATTTT. The genes are TRBV28 and TRBJ2-3; D ambiguous. Germline CDR1 MDHEN, CDR2 SYDVKM. Between the trimmed V and J ends, which lost 2 bases and 9 bases, there was a span of 9 bases. The CDR3 extends over 12 amino acids.

This chain connects TRBV20-1 to TRBJ1-4; no clear D gene. This CDR3 is built from 11 residues. CDR1 DFQATT and CDR2 SNEGSKA come from the germline V gene (reference sequence). V lost 7 bases and J 4 bases, leaving 7 bases between the germline ends. The CDR3 reads CSVRSNEKLFF. CDR3 nucleotide sequence: TGCAGTGTTCGGAGTAATGAAAAACTGTTTTTT.

The V call is TRBV7-9, the J call TRBJ2-5; 8 bases are a match to TRBD1. The germline gives CDR1 SEHNR, CDR2 FQNEAQ (reference sequence). The CDR3 loop spans 15 amino acids. V shed 4 bases and J 5 bases; nucleotides not matched to a gene: 9. Written as DNA, the CDR3 is TGTGCCAGCAGCTCCCGGACAGGGCCGGAGGAGACCCAGTACTTC. It encodes CASSSRTGPEETQYF.

This clonotype has more than one count but fewer than ten. The V call is TRBV7-8, the J call TRBJ1-3; TRBD1 matches 8 bases. In germline, CDR1 is SGHVS, CDR2 FQNEAQ. J lost 2 bases, V lost 2 bases, and 5 bases had no gene match. The CDR3 runs 16 residues. The CDR3 reads CASSLQGAGTGNTIYF. CDR3 DNA: TGTGCCAGCAGCTTACAGGGGGCTGGCACTGGAAACACCATATATTTT.

About this clonotype: The junction does not match germline at one end; this may be a read error. The chain couples TRBV4-3 to TRBJ2-1; weak D call: TRBD2 (5 bases). Germline V CDR1 and CDR2: LGHNA, YSLEER. This CDR3 comprises 16 residues. The CDR3 loop reads CASSQRDESVLRGKYF. The CDR3 nucleotides are TGCGCCAGCAGCCAAAGAGATGAATCGGTACTACGAGGGAAGTACTTC.

This clonotype was seen many times. The chain combines TRBV10-2 with TRBJ2-7, with TRBD1 matching over 8 bases. Germline V gene data show CDR1 as WSHSY and CDR2 as SAAADI. V dropped 0 bases and J dropped 2; count of bases not matched to a gene: 3. The CDR3 covers 15 residues. The CDR3 DNA is TGCGCCAGCAGTGAGTCGAACAGGGGGACCTACGAGCAGTACTTC. It translates to CASSESNRGTYEQYF.

This clonotype has more than one count but fewer than ten. The gene calls are TRBV20-1 and TRBJ2-3, with TRBD2 matching over 7 bases. After removal of 6 bases from V and 3 bases from J, the junction contained 15 bases not matched to a gene. The CDR3 spans 16 residues. Germline-derived CDR1 and CDR2 are DFQATT and SNEGSKA (reference sequence). CDR3 region: CSARMGLAGETDTQYF. CDR3 DNA sequence: TGCAGTGCCAGAATGGGACTTGCGGGGGAAACAGATACGCAGTATTTT.

This chain connects TRBV5-1 to TRBJ2-3; TRBD1 is a possible D gene (6 bases). Germline V gene lookup returns CDR1 SGHRS and CDR2 YFSETQ. V lost 5 bases and J 4 bases, leaving 14 bases between the germline ends. The CDR3 contains 14 residues. CDR3 protein: CASRARGGSDTQYF. CDR3 nucleotide sequence: TGCGCCAGCAGGGCCAGGGGTGGGTCAGATACGCAGTATTTT.